These 12 T cell receptor beta chains were sequenced from one sample in a study of T-cell reconstitution after alpha-beta-depleted transplantation in children. Unique molecular identifiers were incorporated during preparation of the TCRbeta library. TCRdb re-called the PCR reads through MiXCR, storing one row per CDR3 protein. The table lists 350,000 to 500,000 distinct CDR3 sequences, 43% of them singletons, with approximately 30% in the top ten. The material was PBMCs, obtained before TCRalphabeta/CD19-depleted stem cell transplant. The receptors were gathered from a girl between 2 and 10 years old with aplastic anemia, due to receive a stem cell transplant.

The chain couples TRBV28 to TRBJ2-1; D possibly matches TRBD1 or TRBD2 (5 bases each). Trimming took off 4 bases at V and 7 bases at J, with 14 bases between the two ends. Germline CDR1 MDHEN, CDR2 SYDVKM. The CDR3 loop spans 14 amino acids. CDR3 coding DNA: TGTGCCAGCAGTTGGGGGACGGTACTTAATGAGCAGTTCTTC. This sequence encodes CASSWGTVLNEQFF. Variable domain in full (rest from reference TRBV28 and TRBJ2-1): DVKVTQSSRYLVKRTGEKVFLECVQDMDHENMFWYRQDPGLGLRLIYFSYDVKMKEKGDIPEGYSVSREKKERFSLILESASTNQTSMYLCASSWGTVLNEQFFGPGTRLTVL.

This clonotype has at least ten counts. V usage is TRBV12-3 or TRBV12-4 and J usage is TRBJ1-2; tentative D call: TRBD1 (5 bases). Trimming cost V 7 bases and J 6 bases, with 18 bases left between them. The CDR3 is 14 amino acids. The CDR3 reads CASTRGVGKNGYTF. The DNA of the CDR3 is TGTGCCAGCACCCGGGGGGTGGGGAAAAATGGCTACACCTTC.

The V and J genes are TRBV30 and TRBJ2-6, with TRBD1 as a possible D gene (5 bases). CDR1 and CDR2 (germline): GTSNPN, SVGIG (reference sequence). This CDR3 region has 17 residues. Trimming left V 1 base short and J 0 bases short, with 13 bases between. For the CDR3, the DNA is TGTGCCTGGAGTGGGGTCAGGGTCCTCTCTGGGGCCAACGTCCTGACTTTC. Amino acids: CAWSGVRVLSGANVLTF. Using reference TRBV30 and TRBJ2-6 for the parts outside the CDR3, the full variable domain is SQTIHQWPATLVQPVGSPLSLECTVEGTSNPNLYWYRQAAGRGLQLLFYSVGIGQISSEVPQNLSASRPQDRQFILSSKKLLLSDSGFYLCAWSGVRVLSGANVLTFGAGSRLTVL.

The chain recombines TRBV2 with TRBJ2-3, with 8 bases identical to TRBD2. Trimming at V came to 6 bases and at J to 5 bases, leaving 13 bases not matched to a gene. Germline CDR1 and CDR2: SNHLY and FYNNEI. The CDR3 is 16 amino acids. CDR3: CASRTPSGSVRDTQYF. The CDR3 region has the DNA TGTGCCAGCAGGACGCCCAGCGGGAGTGTACGAGATACGCAGTATTTT. Full variable domain (rest looked up from reference TRBV2 and TRBJ2-3): EPEVTQTPSHQVTQMGQEVILRCVPISNHLYFYWYRQILGQKVEFLVSFYNNEISEKSEIFDDQFSVERPDGSNFTLKIRSTKLEDSAMYFCASRTPSGSVRDTQYFGPGTRLTVL.

In this sample, this clonotype turned up once. The rearrangement uses TRBV5-6 and TRBJ2-5, with D uncertain. This CDR3 is built from 16 residues. Germline-derived CDR1 and CDR2 are SGHDT and YYEEEE. V was pared by 4 bases and J by 3 bases, with 19 bases between. CDR3 bases: TGTGCCAGCAGCACCAGATCTAGGAGCATGGAAGAGACCCAGTACTTC. It is translated as CASSTRSRSMEETQYF.

The rearrangement uses TRBV27 and TRBJ2-6; a possible D gene is TRBD2 (6 bases). CDR3 length equals 16 residues. V was trimmed by 6 bases and J by 4 bases, leaving 16 bases between them. CDR1 MNHEY and CDR2 SMNVEV come from the germline V gene (reference sequence). CDR3 protein: CASRPGLLEGANVLTF. The CDR3 bases are TGTGCCAGCAGACCGGGACTCTTGGAGGGGGCCAACGTCCTGACTTTC. The variable domain in full, with the rest retrieved from reference TRBV27 and TRBJ2-6, is EAQVTQNPRYLITVTGKKLTVTCSQNMNHEYMSWYRQDPGLGLRQIYYSMNVEVTDKGDVPEGYKVSRKEKRNFPLILESPSPNQTSLYFCASRPGLLEGANVLTFGAGSRLTVL.

This clonotype was counted only a few times. This chain links TRBV15 with TRBJ2-1; possible D gene TRBD2, 7 bases. Germline V gene sequence: CDR1 LNHNV, CDR2 YYDKDF (reference sequence). This CDR3 comprises 17 residues. Trimming took off 1 base at V and 9 bases at J, with 22 bases between the two ends. The CDR3 DNA follows: TGTGCCACCAGCAGAGTTCGGGGGGCAGCGGCAAGTTCTGAGCAGTTCTTC. Protein sequence: CATSRVRGAAASSEQFF.

This clonotype was seen only a few times. The V gene is TRBV12-3 or TRBV12-4, the J gene TRBJ2-7; TRBD2 agrees at 7 bases. The V segment lost 6 bases and the J segment 3 bases; nucleotides outside the gene matches: 8. The CDR3 length is 14 residues. CDR3 loop: CASSYAGEFYEQYF. In nucleotides, the CDR3 is TGTGCCAGCAGCTACGCGGGAGAATTCTACGAGCAGTACTTC.

The V and J genes are TRBV12-3 or TRBV12-4 and TRBJ2-3, with D perhaps matching TRBD1 (6 bases). The V gene lost 8 bases and the J gene lost 7 bases, with 22 bases spanning the gap. CDR3 size: 15 residues. The CDR3 DNA sequence: TGTGCCAGCGTAAAGGACAGAGCTTTGCCCCATACGCAGTATTTT. It codes for CASVKDRALPHTQYF.

The rearrangement uses TRBV5-1 and TRBJ2-1, with D possibly being TRBD2 (8 bases). This CDR3 region has 15 residues. Germline V gene lookup returns CDR1 SGHRS and CDR2 YFSETQ. V gave up 4 bases and J gave up 6 bases, with 17 bases separating them. The CDR3 region has the DNA TGCGCCAGCAGCCGCGGGGGGACAGACTCCAATGAGCAGTTCTTC. Translation: CASSRGGTDSNEQFF.

This clonotype was seen a handful of times. The genes are TRBV20-1 and TRBJ2-1, with D perhaps matching TRBD1 or TRBD2 (5 bases each). Germline CDR1 is DFQATT and CDR2 is SNEGSKA (reference sequence). The CDR3 runs 14 residues. Trimming removed 0 bases from V and 9 bases from J, with 15 bases in between. Here the CDR3 DNA reads TGCAGTGCTAGAGATCTCACGGGGACGGGTGAGCAGTTCTTC. This sequence encodes CSARDLTGTGEQFF.

This clonotype was seen repeatedly, ten times or more. The chain is built from TRBV6-1 and TRBJ1-1; D is ambiguous. With 6 bases removed from V and 4 bases from J, the gap between germline ends came to 15 bases. Per the germline V gene, CDR1 is MNHNS and CDR2 is SASEGT. This CDR3 region has 14 residues. CDR3: CASSRNGIVTEAFF. The DNA of the CDR3 is TGTGCCAGCAGCCGAAACGGAATTGTCACTGAAGCTTTCTTT.